Sequencing of this TCR beta chain was carried out in a study of control samples from healthy donors and cancer patients. Germline V gene lookup returns CDR1 LNHDA and CDR2 SQIVND (reference sequence). This CDR3 contains 14 residues. V lost 7 bases and J lost 6; bases outside the gene matches: 8. Libraries were prepared by immunoSEQ multiplex PCR; TCRdb keeps only in-frame clonotypes and omits some of them. This table has about 80,000 clones, 89% appearing once. The gene calls are TRBV19 and TRBJ1-5; 8 bases are shared with TRBD1. Sequenced material: blood. The receptor's source is a man aged 50 or older in good health. The CDR3 here is CASNQDRAAQPQHF. The CDR3 DNA sequence: TGTGCCAGTAATCAGGACAGGGCCGCTCAGCCCCAGCATTTT. The full variable domain, rest sourced from reference TRBV19 and TRBJ1-5, is DGGITQSPKYLFRKEGQNVTLSCEQNLNHDAMYWYRQDPGQGLRLIYYSQIVNDFQKGDIAEGYSVSREKKESFPLTVTSAQKNPTAFYLCASNQDRAAQPQHFGDGTRLSIL.